This TCR beta chain was documented in a study of cytomegalovirus exposure and HLA in healthy donors (dated by TCRdb to about 2017). Broadly, across the study: An earlier analysis of some 550 of the donors reported more than 250 Gb of sequence data and around 110 million unique TCR beta sequences from 150 million to 200 million T cells. Roughly 290 gigabases of sequencing data and approximately 91 million unique TCR sequences made up an early release that covered several hundred HLA-typed donors. Among the roughly 410 genotyped donors, 75% to 90% belonged to the genetic ancestry cluster associated with self-reported Caucasian donors. The study aimed to test whether cataloging public T cell receptors could reveal signatures of past pathogen exposure. The study profiled the T cell repertoires of hundreds of subjects by immunosequencing and related them to cytomegalovirus serostatus. Along with the roughly 710-subject first cohort, a separate validation cohort of approximately 110 different subjects was used. The study combined high-throughput TCR immunosequencing, statistical association of individual TCRs with disease status, and machine learning to predict cytomegalovirus infection status. A later analysis re-examined previously published TCR beta repertoires from just over 650 donors and added high-resolution HLA genotyping to investigate patterns of TCR occurrence. In the later analysis, no new phenotypic data were used to find candidate immune exposures; instead, reliance was placed on TCR beta sequences and their occurrence across donors. An earlier analysis of approximately 580 of the donors used high-throughput TCR beta sequencing to judge whether each TCR beta V gene segment behaved as functional or pseudogenic. Alongside the repertoire data, information on donor age, sex, ethnicity and CMV serostatus was compiled. In a later genetic analysis, genome-wide SNP genotypes for about 65% of the roughly 700 donors were used, and that subset was treated as a discovery cohort. All discovery cohort repertoires had been generated on a single sequencing platform. HLA typing included class I and class II loci at four-digit resolution. The number of donors typed differed by locus, with about 629-630 for A, B, C, DRB1 and DQB1, more than 500 for DQA1, 606 for DPA1, and around 430 for DPB1. Roughly five DR-DQ haplotypes were handled as single units for association and clustering because linkage in the cohort was strong. Across under 500 genotyped donors of the cohort, an average of about 220,000 unique TCR beta nucleotide sequences per donor were sequenced, and approximately 17% of those sequences were non-productive.

In total, over 600 healthy bone marrow donors made up the cohort. At the time of sampling, all cohort members were nominally healthy, though unrecorded immune exposures were likely present. The donor was CMV seropositive and belonged to the group of about 290 seropositive cohort members. A peripheral blood sample was provided by each donor, and peripheral blood mononuclear cells were used for TCR beta sequencing. Genomic DNA extraction from the blood cell samples was performed with the Qiagen DNeasy Blood Extraction Kit. The library was obtained by the immunoSEQ multiplex PCR assay. For the multiplex PCR, a mixture combining 60 forward primers for TCR Vbeta segments and 13 reverse primers for TCR Jbeta segments was used. Amplification of the CDR3 region of rearranged TCR beta genes was performed with a multiplex PCR assay on genomic DNA. The Illumina HiSeq System was used to sequence the amplified TCR beta libraries as 87-base-pair reads. From the authors' description of their analysis: Across the 700 or so repertoires, a later analysis counted tens of millions of unique TCR beta chains, 8.5 million to 12 million of which were shared by at least two donors. A nearest-neighbor algorithm error-corrected the raw reads and collapsed the reads into unique sequences, merging closely related sequences to remove PCR and sequencing errors. Alignment of CDR3 sequences to IMGT reference sequences was used to assign V, D and J gene segments. For a sequence to be retained, a match of at least six nucleotides to both a V gene segment and a J gene segment was required. Rearrangements were classified as productive when the CDR3 lacked stop codons and remained in frame with V and J, and all other rearrangements were classified as non-productive. CDR3 was defined according to IMGT convention as the region running from the second conserved V-encoded cysteine to the conserved J-encoded phenylalanine. In an earlier analysis of approximately 590 of the donors, sequences lacking an unambiguous match to a single V gene segment were excluded. An earlier analysis of 550 to 650 of the donors classified V segments as functional when productive rearrangements were above 56.7% and as segregating when the standard deviation between donors was above 5%. A statistical classification framework was developed to diagnose cytomegalovirus status using the catalog of TCR beta chain sequences. A later analysis assigned V and J genes by comparing TCR nucleotide sequences with IMGT/GENE-DB human TR gene sequences. A later analysis assigned CDR3 sequences and most-parsimonious VDJ recombination scenarios with the TCRdist pipeline. A later analysis defined each TCR beta chain by its CDR3 amino acid sequence plus V-gene family, and excluded reads lacking a unique V-gene family. To address suspected cross-contamination and a sequencing artifact, a later analysis removed roughly 640 highly shared, low-generation-probability nucleotide sequences. For each public chain, a later analysis derived a clonal expansion index from normalized ranks of inferred template counts within each repertoire. In a later analysis, generation probabilities were computed with a VDJ recombination model fitted to out-of-frame rearrangements, and the resulting probabilities were checked against IGoR. In a later analysis, hypergeometric tests were used to score TCR-TCR, TCR-HLA and TCR-CMV co-occurrence, with a repertoire-size bias correction applied to TCR pairs. In a later analysis, false discovery rates were estimated by permuting HLA or CMV assignments 20 times. In a later analysis, co-occurring TCRs were grouped using DBSCAN, and TCRdist sequence similarity was added for clustering within HLA-allele-positive subsets. For co-occurrence clustering, repertoires with fewer than 30,000 or more than 120,000 public chains were excluded, along with a handful of repertoires with anomalous nucleotide sharing. In its TCRdb copy, this immuneACCESS table keeps in-frame sequences only and misses some clones. Where compared with another copy, unresolved V genes explain less than half of these, and the others have no known cause. V and J calls and clone size follow that table, whereas D and trimming were derived from the DNA. The sample table holds 90,000 to 150,000 clones, of which nearly 80% were seen once. 3.3% of the sample belongs to the ten largest clones.

What the authors observed across the whole study: Broadly in line with IMGT annotations, most TCR beta V segments showed up in productive rearrangements about 90% or about 30% of the time in an earlier analysis of several hundred of the donors. Some IMGT-functional V segments, including TRBV6-2 and TRBV6-3, could not be told apart with the 87-base-pair reads, so those segments were excluded. CMV serostatus was the only immune exposure information available for the cohort. Correlated functional status among segregating V segments might reflect linkage disequilibrium, but an unknown experimental factor could not be ruled out. The cohort was sequenced for TCR beta chains only, and without alpha or paired-chain data the features that could be detected were limited. Most TCR sequences were observed very rarely across donors, whereas some public TCRs were present in many individuals. The study listed 150 to 200 TCR beta chains as associated with cytomegalovirus. Several of the top co-occurrence clusters appeared to be linked to parvovirus B19, influenza, CMV and Epstein-Barr virus, according to a later analysis. In a later analysis, most CMV-associated TCR beta chains were found to appear HLA-restricted, with HLA associations seemingly driven largely by CMV exposure. Because counts were too low, roughly 17 rarely observed V segments, including chromosome 9 orphons, were left out of the earlier analysis of 587 of the donors. According to the authors, the approach could potentially be generalized to other disease states and immunological phenotypes. Specific HLA alleles were associated with around 18,000 TCR beta sequences at a false discovery rate of 0.05 in a later analysis. Presence/absence analyses assumed roughly uniform sequencing depth across donors, an assumption that may not hold. A further reported finding was that TCR beta sequences accurately predicted the HLA-A and HLA-B alleles for most subjects in the first cohort. Because HLA typing was missing for some donors at each locus, association tests included only the typed subset. In both the original and validation cohorts, the classifier was reported to diagnose cytomegalovirus status with high specificity and sensitivity. According to a later genetic analysis, donors in an Asian-associated ancestry cluster had fewer N-insertions in productive TCRs than the approximately 650-donor mean. When HLA alleles, especially DR and DQ, strongly co-occurred, TCR associations were difficult to assign to individual alleles. A later genetic analysis associated a missense DCLRE1C variant with V-gene and J-gene trimming of TCR beta chains, and an independent cohort replicated the association. A cluster of highly shared sequence variants was judged likely to be a technical artifact of the sequencing pipeline. A later analysis found that TCR association rates varied across HLA loci, with DRB1 alleles showing the most associated TCRs and HLA-C alleles the fewest. A later analysis found that HLA-associated TCR beta chains were more clonally expanded and had lower generation probabilities than equally common non-associated chains. In vitro tests confirmed that a few of the cytomegalovirus-associated TCR beta chains recognize cytomegalovirus antigens.

The germline V gene sets CDR1 to LGHNA and CDR2 to YSLEER. V is pared back by 0 bases and J by 4 bases, with 19 bases lying between the germline termini. From its cysteine to its phenylalanine, the CDR3 spans 18 amino acids. This entry keeps only the CDR3 DNA: 54 bases, framed from base 1. As concerns this clone: The specificity of this receptor is unknown. No clone much larger than this one lies a single base away; base qualities are absent.

Sequencing used PBMCs. The origin of this receptor is a woman under 40 in good health and CMV-seropositive. The chain is encoded by TRBV4-3 joined to TRBJ2-1, and TRBD1 may be the D gene, going by 5 matching bases. The bases are TGCGCCAGCAGCCAAGATTTTTCCCTCGAGACAGTTTACAATGAGCAGTTCTTC. Its protein is CASSQDFSLETVYNEQFF.